This TCR beta chain originates from a study of blood T cell repertoires in COVID-19. There are 18 residues in the CDR3. Germline-derived CDR1 and CDR2 are MGHRA and YSYEKL. V shed 2 bases, J shed 2 bases, and the junction held 10 bases outside the gene matches. Generated by immunoSEQ multiplex PCR, the TCRdb table keeps only in-frame clones and is missing some. Of around 290,000 clones listed, over 75% were seen once; the top ten hold roughly 1.1%. Cohort allocation depended upon clinical history that participants reported. Source material: PBMCs or T cells enriched from blood (not recorded which). The receptor comes from a woman in her thirties who had recovered from COVID-19. The chain links TRBV4-1 to TRBJ2-3, with 10 positions matching TRBD1. CDR3 region: CASSQSFGTGDITDTQYF. In DNA form, the CDR3 reads TGCGCCAGCAGCCAATCCTTCGGGACAGGGGATATCACAGATACGCAGTATTTT.